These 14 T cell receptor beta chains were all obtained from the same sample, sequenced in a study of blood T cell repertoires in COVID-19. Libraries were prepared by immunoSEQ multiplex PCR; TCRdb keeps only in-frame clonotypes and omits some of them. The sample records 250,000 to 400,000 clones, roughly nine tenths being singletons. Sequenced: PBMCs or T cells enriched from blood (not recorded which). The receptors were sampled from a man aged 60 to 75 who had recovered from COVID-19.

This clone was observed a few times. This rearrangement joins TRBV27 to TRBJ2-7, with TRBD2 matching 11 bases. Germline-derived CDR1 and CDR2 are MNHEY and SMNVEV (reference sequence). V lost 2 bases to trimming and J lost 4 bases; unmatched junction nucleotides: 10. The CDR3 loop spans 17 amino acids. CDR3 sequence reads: CASSLRRLAGRHYEQYF. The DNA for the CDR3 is TGTGCCAGCAGTTTAAGGCGACTAGCGGGAAGACATTACGAGCAGTACTTC.

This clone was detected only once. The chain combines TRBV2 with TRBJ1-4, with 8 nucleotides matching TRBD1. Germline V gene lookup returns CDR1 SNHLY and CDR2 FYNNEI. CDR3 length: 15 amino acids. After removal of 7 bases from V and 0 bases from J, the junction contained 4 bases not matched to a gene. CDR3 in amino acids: CASIETGATNEKLFF. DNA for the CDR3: TGTGCCAGCATCGAGACAGGGGCAACTAATGAAAAACTGTTTTTT.

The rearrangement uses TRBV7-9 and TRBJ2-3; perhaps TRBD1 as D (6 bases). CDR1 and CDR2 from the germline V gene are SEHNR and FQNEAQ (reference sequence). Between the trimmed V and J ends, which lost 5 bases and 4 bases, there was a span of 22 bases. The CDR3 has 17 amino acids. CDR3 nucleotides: TGTGCCAGCAGCCCCCGAGGGCAGGGGATACGTCCAGATACGCAGTATTTT. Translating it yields CASSPRGQGIRPDTQYF.

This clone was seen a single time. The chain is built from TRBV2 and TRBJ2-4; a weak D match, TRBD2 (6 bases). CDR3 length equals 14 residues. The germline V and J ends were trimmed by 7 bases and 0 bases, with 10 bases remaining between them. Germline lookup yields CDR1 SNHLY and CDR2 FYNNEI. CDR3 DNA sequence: TGTGCCAGCATGAGGAGGGAAGCCAAAAACATTCAGTACTTC. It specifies CASMRREAKNIQYF.

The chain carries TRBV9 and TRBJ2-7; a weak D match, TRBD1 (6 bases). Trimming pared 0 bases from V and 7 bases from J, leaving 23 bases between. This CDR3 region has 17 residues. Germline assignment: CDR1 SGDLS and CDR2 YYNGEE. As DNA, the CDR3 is TGTGCCAGCAGCGTAGGGACTCTAGGGGGATCGCCAGGGGAGCAGTACTTC. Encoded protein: CASSVGTLGGSPGEQYF.

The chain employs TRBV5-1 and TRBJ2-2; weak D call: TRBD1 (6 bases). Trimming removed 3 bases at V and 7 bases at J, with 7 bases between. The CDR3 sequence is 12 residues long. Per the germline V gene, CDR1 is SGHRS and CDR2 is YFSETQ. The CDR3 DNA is TGCGCCAGCAGCTCGGACAGCGGGGAGCTGTTTTTT. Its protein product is CASSSDSGELFF. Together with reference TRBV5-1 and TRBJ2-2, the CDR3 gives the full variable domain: KAGVTQTPRYLIKTRGQQVTLSCSPISGHRSVSWYQQTPGQGLQFLFEYFSETQRNKGNFPGRFSGRQFSNSRSEMNVSTLELGDSALYLCASSSDSGELFFGEGSRLTVL.

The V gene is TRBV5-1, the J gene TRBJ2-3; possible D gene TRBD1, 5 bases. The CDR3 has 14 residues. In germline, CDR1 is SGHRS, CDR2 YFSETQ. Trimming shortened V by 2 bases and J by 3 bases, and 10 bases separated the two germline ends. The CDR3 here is CASSFQGWTDTQYF. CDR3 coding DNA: TGCGCCAGCAGCTTCCAGGGTTGGACAGATACGCAGTATTTT.

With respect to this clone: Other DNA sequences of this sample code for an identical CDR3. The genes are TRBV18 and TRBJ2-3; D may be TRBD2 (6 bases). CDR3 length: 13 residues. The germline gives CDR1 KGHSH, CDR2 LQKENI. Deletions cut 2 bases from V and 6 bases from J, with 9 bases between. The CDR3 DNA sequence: TGTGCCAGCTCACCAGGTGCGGGGGATACGCAGTATTTT. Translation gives CASSPGAGDTQYF.

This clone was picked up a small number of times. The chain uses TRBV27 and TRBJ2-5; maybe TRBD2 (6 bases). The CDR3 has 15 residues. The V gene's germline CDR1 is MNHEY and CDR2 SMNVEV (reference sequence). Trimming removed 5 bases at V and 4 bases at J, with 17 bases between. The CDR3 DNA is TGTGCCAGCAGTGTTAGCGGTATGGGGGTAGAGACCCAGTACTTC. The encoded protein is CASSVSGMGVETQYF.

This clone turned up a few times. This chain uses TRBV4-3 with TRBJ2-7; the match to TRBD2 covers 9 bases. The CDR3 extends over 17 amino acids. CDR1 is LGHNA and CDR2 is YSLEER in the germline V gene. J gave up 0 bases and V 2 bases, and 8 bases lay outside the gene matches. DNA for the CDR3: TGCGCCAGCAGCCAACTAGCGGGACCCGACTCCTCCTACGAGCAGTACTTC. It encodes CASSQLAGPDSSYEQYF.

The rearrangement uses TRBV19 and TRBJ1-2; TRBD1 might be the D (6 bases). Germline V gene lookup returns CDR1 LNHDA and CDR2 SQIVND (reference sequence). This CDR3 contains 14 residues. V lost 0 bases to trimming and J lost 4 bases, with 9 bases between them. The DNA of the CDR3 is TGTGCCAGTAGTATAGACAGGGGCTTCTATGGCTACACCTTC. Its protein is CASSIDRGFYGYTF.

In DNA form, the CDR3 reads TGTGCCAGCAGTAATCAGGGGGCTGGCACCGGGGAGCTGTTTTTT. It is translated as CASSNQGAGTGELFF. The gene calls are TRBV2 and TRBJ2-2; 8 bases fit TRBD1. V trimming: 5 bases; J trimming: 4 bases; junction bases outside the gene matches: 6. The CDR3 has 15 residues. Germline lookup yields CDR1 SNHLY and CDR2 FYNNEI.

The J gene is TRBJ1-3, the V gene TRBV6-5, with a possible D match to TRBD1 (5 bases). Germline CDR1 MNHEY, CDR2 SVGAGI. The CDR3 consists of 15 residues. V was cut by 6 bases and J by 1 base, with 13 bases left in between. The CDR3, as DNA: TGTGCCAGCAGGGCCAGACAGATTTCTGGAAACACCATATATTTT. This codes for CASRARQISGNTIYF.

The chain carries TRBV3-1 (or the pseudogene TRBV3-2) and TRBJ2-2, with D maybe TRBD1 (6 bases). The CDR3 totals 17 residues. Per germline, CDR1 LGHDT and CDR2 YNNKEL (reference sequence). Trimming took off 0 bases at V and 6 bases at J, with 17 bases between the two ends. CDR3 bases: TGTGCCAGCAGCCAAGATCTTTCCAGGGGTCGCTCCGGGGAGCTGTTTTTT. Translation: CASSQDLSRGRSGELFF.